Below, 10 T cell receptor beta chains from the same sample are listed, as sequenced in a study of blood T cell repertoires in COVID-19 (dated by TCRdb to about 2020). To prepare the library, the immunoSEQ multiplex PCR assay was applied. This is the immuneACCESS table as TCRdb keeps it, with only in-frame sequences that have V and J called. A part of the clones is gone; compared with another copy, unresolved V genes explain less than half, and the rest is unexplained. This sample has around 370,000 clones in its table, and under 95% of those were observed once. The ten largest clones take up around 3.3% of the sample. The material sequenced was peripheral blood. The source is a young woman who had recovered from COVID-19.

The chain uses TRBV6-2 or TRBV6-3 and TRBJ2-2, with 7 bases matching TRBD2. This CDR3 region has 15 residues. Germline V lookup: CDR1 MNHEY, CDR2 SVGEGT. J lost 6 bases, V lost 4 bases, and 8 bases had no gene match. CDR3 in amino acids: CASSSGGSVAGELFF. CDR3 in DNA: TGTGCCAGCAGTTCTGGCGGGAGCGTCGCCGGGGAGCTGTTTTTT.

The chain carries TRBV5-4 and TRBJ2-1; the match to TRBD2 covers 9 bases. This CDR3 is built from 16 residues. The junction had 9 bases not matched to a gene; V was cut back by 3 bases and J by 5 bases. CDR1 and CDR2 from the germline V gene are SGHNT and YYREEE (reference sequence). The CDR3 DNA reads TGTGCCAGCAGCTGGGGGAGCCGGACTAGCGACAATGAGCAGTTCTTC. Translating it yields CASSWGSRTSDNEQFF.

The chain is built from TRBV9 and TRBJ2-2; D is unclear. The CDR3 totals 13 residues. Trimming pared 4 bases from V and 6 bases from J, leaving 10 bases between. Per the germline V gene, CDR1 is SGDLS and CDR2 is YYNGEE. DNA of the CDR3: TGTGCCAGCAGCCCGGGTGAGTCCGGGGAGCTGTTTTTT. Translating gives CASSPGESGELFF.

This sequence joins TRBV7-8 and TRBJ1-1; D gene unclear. Deletions cut 1 base from V and 0 bases from J, with 9 bases between. The CDR3 consists of 15 residues. Germline V gene data show CDR1 as SGHVS and CDR2 as FQNEAQ. In DNA form, the CDR3 reads TGTGCCAGCAGCTTAGGTCCGGGTATGAACACTGAAGCTTTCTTT. Its protein product is CASSLGPGMNTEAFF.

The genes are TRBV6-2 or TRBV6-3 and TRBJ2-3, with a tentative D call TRBD2 (6 bases). The V and J ends lost 2 bases and 4 bases respectively, with 13 bases between them. The CDR3 length is 15 residues. Germline values: CDR1 MNHEY, CDR2 SVGEGT. CDR3 sequence: CASSYGGDAADTQYF. The CDR3 DNA follows: TGTGCCAGCAGTTACGGCGGGGACGCTGCAGATACGCAGTATTTT.

This chain links TRBV7-2 with TRBJ2-3; TRBD2 aligns across 9 bases. CDR1 is SGHTA and CDR2 is FQGNSA in the germline V gene. The CDR3 sequence is 14 residues long. The junction had 4 bases not matched to a gene; V was cut back by 4 bases and J by 5 bases. CDR3 nucleotides: TGTGCCAGCAGCTATAATAGCGGGAGAGATACGCAGTATTTT. It codes for CASSYNSGRDTQYF.

This clone was seen a handful of times. The V and J genes are TRBV16 and TRBJ1-3; D remains unclear. Germline-derived CDR1 and CDR2 are KGHSY and FQNENV. V lost 3 bases and J lost 4, with 7 bases in between. The CDR3 extends over 13 amino acids. The chain's CDR3 is CASSQGSGNTIYF. DNA for the CDR3: TGTGCCAGCAGCCAGGGGAGCGGAAACACCATATATTTT.

This clone was recorded once. The chain links TRBV10-1 to TRBJ2-1; maybe TRBD2 (6 bases). The V gene's germline CDR1 is WNHNN and CDR2 SYGVQD (reference sequence). V was trimmed by 10 bases and J by 0 bases, leaving 22 bases between them. The CDR3 contains 17 residues. This CDR3 is CATVIRVAECSYNEQFF. The CDR3 region has the DNA TGCGCCACTGTAATAAGGGTAGCGGAATGCTCCTACAATGAGCAGTTCTTC.

This clone has a single count. The chain has TRBV27 and TRBJ1-5, with TRBD1 as a possible D gene (5 bases). Germline CDR1 MNHEY, CDR2 SMNVEV (reference sequence). CDR3 length: 16 amino acids. Deletions cut 5 bases from V and 9 bases from J, with 23 bases between. CDR3 protein: CASSDPGLGVLGPQHF. Written as DNA, the CDR3 is TGTGCCAGCAGTGATCCGGGACTGGGAGTTCTGGGGCCCCAGCATTTT.

This clone was seen a handful of times. The chain has TRBV6-6 and TRBJ1-1, with TRBD1 as a possible D gene (5 bases). Trimming took off 7 bases at V and 5 bases at J, with 14 bases between the two ends. CDR3 length: 13 amino acids. CDR1 and CDR2 from the germline V gene are MNHNY and SVGAGI (reference sequence). CDR3 sequence: CASIPSGGTEAFF. The DNA for the CDR3 is TGTGCCAGCATCCCCTCCGGGGGGACTGAAGCTTTCTTT.